The 5 T cell receptor beta chains below come from one sample, sequenced in a study of blood T cells in healthy people across ages. Then a second PCR, running roughly 7 to 11 cycles, was carried out with a sample-barcoded 5' primer and a J-beta primer mix. Each CDR3 protein is one row after TCRdb ran MiXCR on the 5' RACE reads. The sample has some 850,000 distinct CDR3 sequences, about a quarter seen once. This same sample was also taken into another study, of T cells of mothers and their children.

Sequenced input: blood. Receptors were obtained from a boy between 10 and 17 years old in good health.

This clonotype is a singleton in its sample. It may be a read error: a sequence one base away is much more abundant. The CDR3 reads CASSFSRGQVPYF. The CDR3 nucleotides read TGTGCCAGCAGTTTCTCCAGGGGGCAGGTGCCGTACTTC. The chain has TRBV7-3 and TRBJ2-7; 8 bases map to TRBD1. The CDR3 length is 13 residues. The junction had 13 bases not matched to a gene; V was cut back by 6 bases and J by 12 bases. In germline, CDR1 is SGHTA, CDR2 FQGTGA. The entire variable domain, with the rest obtained from reference TRBV7-3 and TRBJ2-7, is as follows: GAGVSQTPSNKVTEKGKYVELRCDPISGHTALYWYRQSLGQGPEFLIYFQGTGAADDSGLPNDRFFAVRPEGSVSTLKIQRTERGDSAVYLCASSFSRGQVPYFGPGTRLTVT.

The rearrangement joins TRBV5-6 to TRBJ2-6; D gene uncertain. Germline CDR1 and CDR2: SGHDT and YYEEEE. This CDR3 is 15 amino acids long. Trimming shortened V by 5 bases and J by 1 base, and 10 bases separated the two germline ends. Here the CDR3 DNA reads TGTGCCAGCAGTCGACTCCTTTCTGGGGCCAACGTCCTGACTTTC. Amino acids: CASSRLLSGANVLTF.

The J gene is TRBJ2-5, the V gene TRBV20-1; 8 nucleotides line up with TRBD2. V shed 1 base and J 4 bases; nucleotides not matched to a gene: 2. CDR1 DFQATT and CDR2 SNEGSKA come from the germline V gene (reference sequence). The CDR3 runs to 13 residues. The CDR3 DNA is TGCAGTGCTAGAGGCCTAGCGGGAGAGACCCAGTACTTC. It encodes CSARGLAGETQYF.

The chain is built from TRBV20-1 and TRBJ2-1; a weak D match, TRBD2 (5 bases). V lost 4 bases to trimming and J lost 0 bases, with 16 bases between them. The CDR3 sequence is 16 residues long. CDR1 and CDR2 (germline): DFQATT, SNEGSKA (reference sequence). The CDR3 region has the DNA TGCAGTGCTATTTCGTCCTCCACTAGCTCCTACAATGAGCAGTTCTTC. This translates into CSAISSSTSSYNEQFF.

This sequence joins TRBV2 and TRBJ2-7, with 8 bases that match TRBD2. This CDR3 spans 12 amino acids. CDR1 is SNHLY, CDR2 FYNNEI, per germline. V gave up 9 bases and J gave up 3 bases; unmatched junction bases: 4. This CDR3 reads CASTAGGYEQYF. The CDR3 DNA reads TGTGCCAGTACCGCGGGGGGCTACGAGCAGTACTTC. Together with reference TRBV2 and TRBJ2-7, the CDR3 gives the full variable domain: EPEVTQTPSHQVTQMGQEVILRCVPISNHLYFYWYRQILGQKVEFLVSFYNNEISEKSEIFDDQFSVERPDGSNFTLKIRSTKLEDSAMYFCASTAGGYEQYFGPGTRLTVT.